This T cell receptor (beta chain) is drawn from a study of shared clonotypes between healthy human individuals. Trimming took 4 bases from V and 6 from J, leaving 8 bases between them. This CDR3 spans 11 amino acids. Germline V gene data show CDR1 as SGHKS and CDR2 as YYEKEE (reference sequence). Clones were sequenced by immunoSEQ multiplex PCR, and TCRdb holds only the in-frame ones, with some missing. The sample includes about 2 million clones, 90% to 95% of them seen just once. This chain joins TRBV5-5 and TRBJ2-7; a possible D gene is TRBD2 (6 bases). Material: naive CD4+ T cells sorted from blood. Stated subset: CD45RA+ positively selected. The sequence derives from a man aged 18-30 years in good health. The CDR3 region is CASSGRSEQYF. The CDR3 bases are TGTGCCAGCAGCGGGAGGTCCGAGCAGTACTTC.